The 13 T cell receptor beta chains given below trace back to one sample, sequenced in a study of cytomegalovirus exposure and HLA in healthy donors (dated by TCRdb to about 2017). The library came from the immunoSEQ multiplex PCR assay. The multiplex PCR relied on a mix of 60 forward primers for TCR Vbeta segments and 13 reverse primers for TCR Jbeta segments. TCRdb holds this immuneACCESS table with in-frame rearrangements only. Some clones are missing; in checked studies, unresolved V genes explain under half, and the rest has no known cause. This sample comprises about 170,000 clones, roughly 79% of them detected only once. The ten largest clonotypes hold over 0.95% of the sample. Sequencing was carried out using PBMCs. The receptors shown here come from a woman in her forties or fifties in good health and CMV-seropositive.

V usage is TRBV6-5 and J usage is TRBJ2-5, with TRBD1 identical over 9 bases. The germline V gene encodes CDR1 MNHEY and CDR2 SVGAGI. The V segment lost 5 bases and the J segment 9 bases; nucleotides outside the gene matches: 10. This CDR3 contains 14 residues. CDR3 in DNA: TGTGCCAGCAGTCTCCGGGACAGGGAAGGGGCCCAGTACTTC. It translates to CASSLRDREGAQYF.

The genes are TRBV29-1 and TRBJ2-3, with TRBD2 identical over 10 bases. CDR1 is SQVTM, CDR2 ANQGSEA, per germline. The V gene end was trimmed by 7 bases and the J gene end by 6 bases; junction bases not matched to a gene: 13. The CDR3 is made up of 15 amino acids. The DNA for the CDR3 is TGCAGCGCCTGGGGTAGCGGGGGGCCAGGTGATACGCAGTATTTT. Translating it yields CSAWGSGGPGDTQYF.

This chain links TRBV19 with TRBJ1-5; 7 bases are shared with TRBD1. V lost 5 bases and J lost 3; bases outside the gene matches: 7. Per germline, CDR1 LNHDA and CDR2 SQIVND (reference sequence). This CDR3 comprises 15 residues. Here the CDR3 DNA reads TGTGCCAGTAGTCCTGACAGGGTCTTCAATCAGCCCCAGCATTTT. As protein: CASSPDRVFNQPQHF.

V usage is TRBV10-3 and J usage is TRBJ2-2; possibly TRBD1 for D (6 bases). Germline V CDR1 and CDR2: ENHRY, SYGVKD. This CDR3 contains 15 residues. Trimming cost V 7 bases and J 8 bases, with 20 bases left between them. CDR3 residues: CAIKPGTTSGGELFF. The CDR3 DNA reads TGTGCCATCAAGCCCGGGACAACCTCGGGGGGGGAGCTGTTTTTT.

The CDR3 DNA sequence: TGTGCCAGCAGCTTATTGGGGAGCGGGAGAGGGAATGAGCAGTTCTTC. It is translated as CASSLLGSGRGNEQFF. The chain links TRBV7-9 to TRBJ2-1, with 8 bases matching TRBD2. The CDR3 runs 16 residues. After removal of 2 bases from V and 7 bases from J, the junction contained 10 bases not matched to a gene. Germline values: CDR1 SEHNR, CDR2 FQNEAQ (reference sequence).

Only a few counts were recorded for this clone. This CDR3 reads CASSVGTSGGSEQFF. As DNA, the CDR3 is TGTGCCAGCAGCGTAGGGACTAGCGGGGGATCTGAGCAGTTCTTC. The gene calls are TRBV9 and TRBJ2-1; the match to TRBD2 covers 13 bases. The CDR3 runs 15 residues. CDR1 SGDLS and CDR2 YYNGEE come from the germline V gene. V trimming: 0 bases; J trimming: 9 bases; junction bases outside the gene matches: 3. Supplemented by reference TRBV9 and TRBJ2-1, the full variable domain reads DSGVTQTPKHLITATGQRVTLRCSPRSGDLSVYWYQQSLDQGLQFLIQYYNGEERAKGNILERFSAQQFPDLHSELNLSSLELGDSALYFCASSVGTSGGSEQFFGPGTRLTVL.

This sequence joins TRBV30 and TRBJ1-4; 8 nucleotides align to TRBD1. The CDR3 spans 14 residues. CDR1 and CDR2 from the germline V gene are GTSNPN and SVGIG (reference sequence). V trimming: 0 bases; J trimming: 8 bases; junction bases outside the gene matches: 5. The CDR3 DNA reads TGTGCCTGGAGTGTTACAGGGGGTGGAGAAAAACTGTTTTTT. It translates to CAWSVTGGGEKLFF.

This rearrangement joins TRBV2 to TRBJ1-5, with 7 bases that match TRBD1. Germline V gives CDR1 SNHLY, CDR2 FYNNEI. V shed 6 bases and J 7 bases; nucleotides not matched to a gene: 9. CDR3 length: 14 amino acids. In DNA form, the CDR3 reads TGTGCCAGCAGAATTGTTGCAGGGGGGCAGCCCCAGCATTTT. As protein: CASRIVAGGQPQHF.

Only a few counts were recorded for this clone. The chain recombines TRBV9 with TRBJ2-2; 7 bases map to TRBD1. Unmatched junction bases numbered 2, after V lost 0 bases and J lost 3 bases. Germline loops: CDR1 SGDLS, CDR2 YYNGEE. The CDR3 covers 15 residues. The CDR3 spells CASSVGQGDTGELFF. The CDR3 region has the DNA TGTGCCAGCAGCGTAGGACAGGGCGACACCGGGGAGCTGTTTTTT.

CDR3 nucleotides: TGTGCCAGCAGCGGGGGTGCTCAGCCCCAGCATTTT. It encodes CASSGGAQPQHF. The genes are TRBV2 and TRBJ1-5; D perhaps matches TRBD1 (5 bases). The length of the CDR3 is 12 residues. Between the trimmed V and J ends, which lost 6 bases and 6 bases, there was a span of 9 bases. Looked up from germline, CDR1 is SNHLY and CDR2 is FYNNEI.

J is TRBJ1-1 and V is TRBV6-5; D might be TRBD1 (6 bases). The germline CDR1 and CDR2 sequences are MNHEY and SVGAGI. V was shortened by 4 bases and J by 1 base, with 10 bases between the two germline ends. The CDR3 loop spans 14 amino acids. Here the CDR3 reads CASSSYRENTEAFF. CDR3 sequence (DNA): TGTGCCAGCAGTTCTTACAGGGAGAACACTGAAGCTTTCTTT.

This clone has only one observation. The genes are TRBV10-1 and TRBJ2-5; 8 bases agree with TRBD2. Trimming cost V 6 bases and J 5 bases; bases outside gene matches: 11. Germline V gene data show CDR1 as WNHNN and CDR2 as SYGVQD (reference sequence). CDR3 length: 15 residues. CDR3 residues: CASSPGTRWWETQYF. As DNA, the CDR3 is TGCGCCAGCAGCCCCGGGACTAGATGGTGGGAGACCCAGTACTTC.

The chain has TRBV18 and TRBJ2-1, with D perhaps TRBD1 (6 bases). The CDR3 length is 15 residues. V was trimmed by 2 bases and J by 2 bases, leaving 10 bases between them. Germline lookup yields CDR1 KGHSH and CDR2 LQKENI. The CDR3 here is CASSPGAGAYNEQFF. As DNA, the CDR3 is TGTGCCAGCTCACCAGGGGCAGGGGCCTACAATGAGCAGTTCTTC.